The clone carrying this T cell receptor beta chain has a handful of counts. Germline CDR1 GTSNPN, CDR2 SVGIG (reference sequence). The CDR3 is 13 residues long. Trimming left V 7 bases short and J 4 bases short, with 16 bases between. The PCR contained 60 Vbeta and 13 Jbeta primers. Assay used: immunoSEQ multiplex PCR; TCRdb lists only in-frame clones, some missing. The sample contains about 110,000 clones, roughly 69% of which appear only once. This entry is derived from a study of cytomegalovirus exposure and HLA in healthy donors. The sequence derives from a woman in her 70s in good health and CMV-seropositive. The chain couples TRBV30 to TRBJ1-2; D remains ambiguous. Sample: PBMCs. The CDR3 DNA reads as TGTGCCTACTGGAGGGTTGAGGGCTATGGCTACACCTTC. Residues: CAYWRVEGYGYTF.